What follows is one TCR beta chain and its context. As yet, its antigen is unknown. Sequencing used immunoSEQ multiplex PCR; TCRdb keeps in-frame clones, though not all of them. The sample holds approximately 10,000 clones, just under 95% seen once. Between the trimmed V and J ends, which lost 6 bases and 1 base, there was a span of 14 bases. Germline CDR1 and CDR2: SNHLY and FYNNEI. The CDR3 is 15 amino acids. The data were obtained in a study of graft-versus-host responses after intestinal transplantation. Turning to the study itself: The recipients all started with anti-thymocyte globulin induction and then took tacrolimus and steroids for 3 to 4 years.

The study, taken as a whole, reports: Graft-donor T cell macrochimerism coincided with high graft-versus-host to host-versus-graft clonal ratios in allografts. Analysis identified GvH clones in recipient marrow, with some appearing first in ileum or blood. Early post-transplant HvG declines showed an association with peak circulating GvH clone levels.

Specimen: PBMCs, collected 8 days after intestinal transplant. This chain uses TRBV2 with TRBJ2-3, with D possibly TRBD2 on 6 matching bases. This clonotype originated in a human patient who received an intestinal transplant, so some T cells may come from the graft donor. The CDR3 nucleotides are TGTGCCAGCAGCTTCCGGGACTCACGCACAGATACGCAGTATTTT. Protein sequence: CASSFRDSRTDTQYF.